This TCR beta chain is from a study of technical replicates of blood from a handful of donors. TCRdb's copy holds only in-frame clones and misses some; the assay was immunoSEQ multiplex PCR. Altogether tens of thousands of clones are present, 94% being singletons, with the ten largest covering around 0.37%. CDR1 SEHNR and CDR2 FQNEAQ come from the germline V gene (reference sequence). CDR3 length: 14 amino acids. Trimming cost V 5 bases and J 0 bases, with 11 bases left between them. The clonotype comes from a human donor in good health. J is TRBJ2-7 and V is TRBV7-9; D may be TRBD1 (6 bases). The source material was T cells isolated from PBMCs. The CDR3 here is CASSTRTDSYEQYF. Written as DNA, the CDR3 is TGTGCCAGCAGCACCCGGACAGACTCCTACGAGCAGTACTTC.